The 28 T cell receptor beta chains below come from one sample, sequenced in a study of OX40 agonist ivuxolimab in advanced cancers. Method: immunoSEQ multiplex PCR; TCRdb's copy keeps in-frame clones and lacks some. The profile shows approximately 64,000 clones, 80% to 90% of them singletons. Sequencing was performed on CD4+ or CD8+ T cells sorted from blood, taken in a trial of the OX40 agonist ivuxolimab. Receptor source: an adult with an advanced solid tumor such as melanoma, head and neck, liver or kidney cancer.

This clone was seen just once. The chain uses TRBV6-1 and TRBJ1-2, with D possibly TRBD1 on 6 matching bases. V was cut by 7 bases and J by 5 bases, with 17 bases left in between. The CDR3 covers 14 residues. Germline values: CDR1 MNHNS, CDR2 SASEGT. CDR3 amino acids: CASNFNRVGYGYTF. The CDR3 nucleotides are TGTGCCAGCAATTTTAACAGGGTCGGTTATGGCTACACCTTC.

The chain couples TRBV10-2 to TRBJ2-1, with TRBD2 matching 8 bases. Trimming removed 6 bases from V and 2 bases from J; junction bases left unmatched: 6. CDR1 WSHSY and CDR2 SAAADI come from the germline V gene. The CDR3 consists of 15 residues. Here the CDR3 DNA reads TGCGCCAGCAGGGAGAGCGGGAGCCCCTACAATGAGCAGTTCTTC. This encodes CASRESGSPYNEQFF.

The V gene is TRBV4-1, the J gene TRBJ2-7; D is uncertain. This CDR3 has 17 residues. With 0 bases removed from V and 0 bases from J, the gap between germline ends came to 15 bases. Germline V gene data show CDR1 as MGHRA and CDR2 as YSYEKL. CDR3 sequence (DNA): TGCGCCAGCAGCCAAGATCTCTACGGAACCAGCTCCTACGAGCAGTACTTC. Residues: CASSQDLYGTSSYEQYF.

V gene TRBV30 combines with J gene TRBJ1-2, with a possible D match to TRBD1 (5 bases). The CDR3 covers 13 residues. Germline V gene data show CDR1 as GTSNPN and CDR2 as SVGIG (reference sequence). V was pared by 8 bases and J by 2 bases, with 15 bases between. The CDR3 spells CAGGRGLNYGYTF. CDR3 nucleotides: TGTGCCGGGGGGAGGGGCCTGAACTATGGCTACACCTTC.

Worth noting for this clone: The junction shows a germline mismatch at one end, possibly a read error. For the CDR3, the DNA is TGTGCCAGCATTGAAGGGGAGAACACTGAAGCTTTCTTT. It yields the protein CASIEGENTEAFF. This chain uses TRBV2 with TRBJ1-1; TRBD1 is a possible D gene (5 bases). Germline V lookup: CDR1 SNHLY, CDR2 FYNNEI. This CDR3 is 13 amino acids long.

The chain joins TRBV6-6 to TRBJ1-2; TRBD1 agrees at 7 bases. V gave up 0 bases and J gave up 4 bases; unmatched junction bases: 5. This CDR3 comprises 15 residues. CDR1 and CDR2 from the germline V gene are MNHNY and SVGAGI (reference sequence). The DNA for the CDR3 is TGTGCCAGCAGTTACTCGATTTGGGACAGCTATGGCTACACCTTC. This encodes CASSYSIWDSYGYTF.

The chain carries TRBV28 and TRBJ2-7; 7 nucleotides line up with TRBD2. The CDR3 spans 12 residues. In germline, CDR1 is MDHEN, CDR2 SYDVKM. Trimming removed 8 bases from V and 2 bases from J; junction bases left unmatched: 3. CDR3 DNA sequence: TGTGCCAGCGCCGGGGGGACCTACGAGCAGTACTTC. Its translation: CASAGGTYEQYF. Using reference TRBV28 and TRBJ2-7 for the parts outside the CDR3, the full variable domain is DVKVTQSSRYLVKRTGEKVFLECVQDMDHENMFWYRQDPGLGLRLIYFSYDVKMKEKGDIPEGYSVSREKKERFSLILESASTNQTSMYLCASAGGTYEQYFGPGTRLTVT.

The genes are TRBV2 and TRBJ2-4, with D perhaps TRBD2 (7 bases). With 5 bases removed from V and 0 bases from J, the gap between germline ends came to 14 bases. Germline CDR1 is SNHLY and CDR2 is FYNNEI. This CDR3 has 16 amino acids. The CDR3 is CASSYRGAEAKNIQYF. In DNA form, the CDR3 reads TGTGCCAGCAGTTACCGGGGGGCCGAAGCCAAAAACATTCAGTACTTC.

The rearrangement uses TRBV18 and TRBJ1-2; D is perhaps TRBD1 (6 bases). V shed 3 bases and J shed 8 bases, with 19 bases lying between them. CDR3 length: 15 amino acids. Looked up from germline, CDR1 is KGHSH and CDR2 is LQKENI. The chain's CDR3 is CASSPLDRPGGGYTF. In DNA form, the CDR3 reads TGTGCCAGCTCACCTCTAGACAGGCCCGGGGGCGGCTACACCTTC. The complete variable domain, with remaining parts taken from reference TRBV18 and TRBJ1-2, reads NAGVMQNPRHLVRRRGQEARLRCSPMKGHSHVYWYRQLPEEGLKFMVYLQKENIIDESGMPKERFSAEFPKEGPSILRIQQVVRGDSAAYFCASSPLDRPGGGYTFGSGTRLTVV.

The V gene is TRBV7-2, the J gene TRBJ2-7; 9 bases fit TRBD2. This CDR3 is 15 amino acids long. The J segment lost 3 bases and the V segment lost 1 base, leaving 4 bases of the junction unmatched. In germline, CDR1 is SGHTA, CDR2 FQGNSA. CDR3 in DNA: TGTGCCAGCAGCTTAGGGACTAGCGCGATCTACGAGCAGTACTTC. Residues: CASSLGTSAIYEQYF.

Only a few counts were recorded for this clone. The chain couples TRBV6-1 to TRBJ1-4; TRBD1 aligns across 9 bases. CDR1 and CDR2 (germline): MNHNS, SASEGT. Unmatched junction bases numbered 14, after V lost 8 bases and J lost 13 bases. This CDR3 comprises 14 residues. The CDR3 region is CASVAGTGRWALFF. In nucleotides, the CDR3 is TGTGCCAGCGTCGCCGGGACAGGGCGATGGGCACTGTTTTTT.

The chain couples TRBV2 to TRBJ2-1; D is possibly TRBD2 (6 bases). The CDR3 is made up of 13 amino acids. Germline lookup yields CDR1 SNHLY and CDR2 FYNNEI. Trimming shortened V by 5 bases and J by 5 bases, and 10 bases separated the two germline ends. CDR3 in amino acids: CASSLGLNNEQFF. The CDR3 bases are TGTGCCAGCAGTCTGGGACTGAACAATGAGCAGTTCTTC.

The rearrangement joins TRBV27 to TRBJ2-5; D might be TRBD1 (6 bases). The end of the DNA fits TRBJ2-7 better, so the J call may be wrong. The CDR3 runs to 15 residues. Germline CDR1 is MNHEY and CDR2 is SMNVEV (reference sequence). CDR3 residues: CASSLNRVSSYEQYF. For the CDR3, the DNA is TGTGCCAGCAGCCTTAACAGGGTGAGCTCCTACGAGCAGTACTTC.

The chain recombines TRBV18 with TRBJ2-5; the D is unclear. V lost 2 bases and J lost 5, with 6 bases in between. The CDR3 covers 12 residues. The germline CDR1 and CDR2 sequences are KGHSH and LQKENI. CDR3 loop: CASSPNPETQYF. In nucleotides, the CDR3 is TGTGCCAGCTCACCAAATCCGGAGACCCAGTACTTC.

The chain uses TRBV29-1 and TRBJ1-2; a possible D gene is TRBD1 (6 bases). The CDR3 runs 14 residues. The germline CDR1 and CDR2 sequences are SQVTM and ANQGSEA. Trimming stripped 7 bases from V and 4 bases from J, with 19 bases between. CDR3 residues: CSADLQGSGYGYTF. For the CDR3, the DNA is TGCAGCGCCGACTTACAGGGAAGTGGCTATGGCTACACCTTC.

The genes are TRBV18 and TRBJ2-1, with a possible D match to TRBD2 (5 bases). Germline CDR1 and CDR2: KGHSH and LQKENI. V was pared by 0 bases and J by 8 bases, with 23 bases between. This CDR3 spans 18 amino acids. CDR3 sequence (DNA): TGTGCCAGCTCACCACCGAATTGGCTTAGCGAGGGCCAGTATGAGCAGTTCTTC. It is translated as CASSPPNWLSEGQYEQFF.

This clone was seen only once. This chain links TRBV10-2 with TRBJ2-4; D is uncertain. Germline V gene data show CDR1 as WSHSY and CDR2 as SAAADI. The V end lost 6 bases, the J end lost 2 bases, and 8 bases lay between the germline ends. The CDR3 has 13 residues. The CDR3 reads CASRDPTKNIQYF. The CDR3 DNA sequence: TGCGCCAGCAGGGACCCGACCAAAAACATTCAGTACTTC.

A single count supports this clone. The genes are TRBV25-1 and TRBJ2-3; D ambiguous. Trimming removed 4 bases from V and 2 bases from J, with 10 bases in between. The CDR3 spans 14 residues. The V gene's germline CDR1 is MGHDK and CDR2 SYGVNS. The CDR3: CASSVAGSTDTQYF. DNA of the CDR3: TGTGCCAGCAGTGTCGCCGGGTCCACAGATACGCAGTATTTT.

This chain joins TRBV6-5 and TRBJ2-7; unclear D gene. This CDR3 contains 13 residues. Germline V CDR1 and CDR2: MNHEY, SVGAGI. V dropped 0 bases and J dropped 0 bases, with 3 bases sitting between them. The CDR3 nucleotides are TGTGCCAGCAGTTACTCTTCCTCCTACGAGCAGTACTTC. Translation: CASSYSSSYEQYF.

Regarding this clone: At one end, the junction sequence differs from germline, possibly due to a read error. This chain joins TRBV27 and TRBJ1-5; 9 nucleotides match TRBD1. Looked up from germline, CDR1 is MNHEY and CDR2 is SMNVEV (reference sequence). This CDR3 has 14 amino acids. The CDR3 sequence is CASSLDRGNQPRHF. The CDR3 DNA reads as TGTGCCAGCAGTTTGGACAGGGGCAATCAGCCCCGGCATTTT.

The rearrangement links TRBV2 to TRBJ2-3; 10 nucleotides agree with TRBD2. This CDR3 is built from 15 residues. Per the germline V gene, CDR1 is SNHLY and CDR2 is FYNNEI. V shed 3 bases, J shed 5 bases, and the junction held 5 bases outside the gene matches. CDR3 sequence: CASSESSGSLDTQYF. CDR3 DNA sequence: TGTGCCAGCAGTGAGTCTAGCGGGAGCTTAGATACGCAGTATTTT.

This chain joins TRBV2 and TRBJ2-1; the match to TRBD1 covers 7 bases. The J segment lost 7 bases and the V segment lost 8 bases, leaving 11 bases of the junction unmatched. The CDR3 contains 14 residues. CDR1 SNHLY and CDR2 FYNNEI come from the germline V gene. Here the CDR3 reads CASLSDRVGNEQFF. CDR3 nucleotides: TGTGCCAGCTTGTCCGACAGGGTTGGGAATGAGCAGTTCTTC.

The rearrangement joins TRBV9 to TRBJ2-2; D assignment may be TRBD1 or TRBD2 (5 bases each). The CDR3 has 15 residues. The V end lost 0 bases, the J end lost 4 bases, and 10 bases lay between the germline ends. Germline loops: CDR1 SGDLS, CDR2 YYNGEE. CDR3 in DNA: TGTGCCAGCAGCGTAGGTGGGGGTAGCACCGGGGAGCTGTTTTTT. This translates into CASSVGGGSTGELFF.

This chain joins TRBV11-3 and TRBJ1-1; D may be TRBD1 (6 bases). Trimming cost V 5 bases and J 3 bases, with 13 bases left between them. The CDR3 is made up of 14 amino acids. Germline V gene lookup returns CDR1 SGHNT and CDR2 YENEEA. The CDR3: CASSRQAGDTEAFF. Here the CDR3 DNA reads TGTGCCAGCAGCCGACAGGCCGGGGACACTGAAGCTTTCTTT.

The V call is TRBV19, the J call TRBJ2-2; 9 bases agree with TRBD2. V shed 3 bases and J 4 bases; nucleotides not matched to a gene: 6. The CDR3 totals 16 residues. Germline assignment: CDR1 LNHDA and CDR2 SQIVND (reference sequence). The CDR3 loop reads CASSIPREGRTGELFF. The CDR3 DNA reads TGTGCCAGTAGTATTCCGCGGGAGGGCCGCACCGGGGAGCTGTTTTTT.

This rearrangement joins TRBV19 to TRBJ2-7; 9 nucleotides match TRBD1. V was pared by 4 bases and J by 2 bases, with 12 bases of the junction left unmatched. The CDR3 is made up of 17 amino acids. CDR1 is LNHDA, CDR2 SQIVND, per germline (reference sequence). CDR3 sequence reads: CASSRETGTGSPYEQYF. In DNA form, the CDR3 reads TGTGCCAGTAGTAGGGAGACCGGGACAGGGAGCCCCTACGAGCAGTACTTC.

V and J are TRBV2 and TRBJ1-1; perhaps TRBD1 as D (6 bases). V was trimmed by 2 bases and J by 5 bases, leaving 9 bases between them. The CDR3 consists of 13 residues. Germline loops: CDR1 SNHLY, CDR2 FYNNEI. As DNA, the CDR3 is TGTGCCAGCAGTGAACGGGGGCGGACTGAAGCTTTCTTT. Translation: CASSERGRTEAFF.

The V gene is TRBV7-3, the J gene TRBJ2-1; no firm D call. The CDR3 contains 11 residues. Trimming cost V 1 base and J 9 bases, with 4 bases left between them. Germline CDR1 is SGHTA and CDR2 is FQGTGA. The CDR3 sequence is CASSLSGEQFF. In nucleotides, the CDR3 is TGTGCCAGCAGCTTAAGTGGTGAGCAGTTCTTC.